Listed here are 29 T cell receptor beta chains from one sample, sequenced in a study of T-cell reconstitution after alpha-beta-depleted transplantation in children. Unique molecular identifiers were used to barcode this TCRbeta library. Each CDR3 protein is one row after TCRdb ran MiXCR on the PCR reads. Of nearly 200,000 distinct CDR3 sequences in the sample, about 6% are singletons; the top ten hold around 4.1%. The specimen comprised PBMCs, sampled before TCRalphabeta/CD19-depleted stem cell transplant. Receptors were obtained from a girl under two years old with combined immunodeficiency, due to receive a stem cell transplant.

This clonotype was picked up many times. V and J are TRBV28 and TRBJ2-5, with 10 bases matching TRBD1. Unmatched junction bases numbered 7, after V lost 5 bases and J lost 7 bases. The CDR3 consists of 14 residues. In germline, CDR1 is MDHEN, CDR2 SYDVKM. The CDR3 nucleotides are TGTGCCAGCAGTACGGACAGGGGGTTTGGGACCCAGTACTTC. This gives the protein CASSTDRGFGTQYF. Variable domain in full (rest from reference TRBV28 and TRBJ2-5): DVKVTQSSRYLVKRTGEKVFLECVQDMDHENMFWYRQDPGLGLRLIYFSYDVKMKEKGDIPEGYSVSREKKERFSLILESASTNQTSMYLCASSTDRGFGTQYFGPGTRLLVL.

This clonotype occurred many times. V usage is TRBV9 and J usage is TRBJ2-1; 9 nucleotides match TRBD2. The germline gives CDR1 SGDLS, CDR2 YYNGEE. The length of the CDR3 is 15 residues. V shed 1 base, J shed 6 bases, and the junction held 5 bases outside the gene matches. The CDR3 DNA follows: TGTGCCAGCAGCGTATTAGCGGGGGCCCTCAATGAGCAGTTCTTC. Protein sequence: CASSVLAGALNEQFF.

This clonotype was found many times. The genes are TRBV6-2 or TRBV6-3 and TRBJ2-1; 7 nucleotides align to TRBD1. The CDR3 is made up of 14 amino acids. CDR1 MNHEY and CDR2 SVGEGT come from the germline V gene. J gave up 6 bases and V 6 bases, and 8 bases lay outside the gene matches. CDR3 nucleotide sequence: TGTGCCAGCAGCGGGGACAGCCAATCCAATGAGCAGTTCTTC. It codes for CASSGDSQSNEQFF.

This clonotype appeared many times. This chain uses TRBV15 with TRBJ2-2, with 10 bases matching TRBD2. The CDR3 is 17 residues long. V shed 0 bases, J shed 10 bases, and the junction held 11 bases outside the gene matches. Germline lookup yields CDR1 LNHNV and CDR2 YYDKDF (reference sequence). The CDR3 coding sequence is TGTGCCACCAGCAGAGACATGACTAGCGGGCTCCAGGAGGAGCTGTTTTTT. Amino acids: CATSRDMTSGLQEELFF.

This clonotype was observed at least ten times. The rearrangement uses TRBV27 and TRBJ2-7; D is undetermined. There are 12 residues in the CDR3. The germline CDR1 and CDR2 sequences are MNHEY and SMNVEV (reference sequence). The ends were cut back, 2 bases at V and 3 bases at J, with 5 bases in the middle. The CDR3 nucleotides read TGTGCCAGCAGTTTAGATCGCTACGAGCAGTACTTC. Translated: CASSLDRYEQYF.

This clonotype was seen at least ten times. The V call is TRBV2, the J call TRBJ2-1; 7 bases agree with TRBD2. The CDR3 runs to 15 residues. The germline CDR1 and CDR2 sequences are SNHLY and FYNNEI. J was trimmed by 0 bases and V by 7 bases; bases with no gene match: 6. CDR3 region: CASKASGYSYNEQFF. The CDR3 DNA reads as TGTGCCAGCAAGGCTAGCGGATACTCCTACAATGAGCAGTTCTTC.

This clonotype has a count of ten or more. The J gene is TRBJ2-3, the V gene TRBV20-1; 8 bases are a match to TRBD2. The CDR3 is 13 residues long. V lost 5 bases, J lost 7 bases, and 8 bases stayed unmatched. Germline loops: CDR1 DFQATT, CDR2 SNEGSKA (reference sequence). The DNA of the CDR3 is TGCAGTGCTCTCGGACGGGGGGGGAATACGCAGTATTTT. Translation: CSALGRGGNTQYF.

This clonotype has a handful of counts. The chain recombines TRBV12-3 or TRBV12-4 with TRBJ1-2; D is uncertain. Trimming removed 4 bases at V and 5 bases at J, with 17 bases between. The CDR3 sequence is 15 residues long. The CDR3 is CASSSLLRESYGYTF. The DNA for the CDR3 is TGTGCCAGCAGTTCCCTATTGCGTGAGAGTTATGGCTACACCTTC.

Many counts were recorded for this clonotype. The chain uses TRBV28 and TRBJ1-6, with 8 nucleotides matching TRBD1. The trim removed 6 bases at V and 7 bases at J, leaving 14 bases unmatched. This CDR3 is built from 17 residues. Germline lookup yields CDR1 MDHEN and CDR2 SYDVKM. CDR3 loop: CASRAGGAGVGNSPLHF. The CDR3 DNA is TGTGCCAGCAGGGCAGGGGGCGCGGGAGTGGGGAATTCACCCCTCCACTTT.

This clonotype appeared many times. The CDR3, as DNA: TGTGCCAGCAGCCACGGGGAACCCGGGGAGCTGTTTTTT. Translating it yields CASSHGEPGELFF. The chain links TRBV3-1 to TRBJ2-2, with D possibly TRBD2 on 5 matching bases. V was clipped by 3 bases and J by 6 bases, with 8 bases between them. The CDR3 runs 13 residues. Germline CDR1 LGHDT, CDR2 YNNKEL (reference sequence).

The table lists this clonotype with many counts. The chain carries TRBV7-2 and TRBJ1-5, with a weak D call TRBD1 (6 bases). The V gene lost 3 bases and the J gene lost 0 bases, with 12 bases spanning the gap. Germline V CDR1 and CDR2: SGHTA, FQGNSA. The CDR3 is 16 amino acids. The CDR3 DNA sequence: TGTGCCAGCAGCTTGGCCTCGACAGGTAGCAATCAGCCCCAGCATTTT. This gives the protein CASSLASTGSNQPQHF.

This clonotype was counted at least ten times. The chain uses TRBV7-2 and TRBJ2-5, with TRBD1 matching over 8 bases. The length of the CDR3 is 13 residues. The germline V gene encodes CDR1 SGHTA and CDR2 FQGNSA. V was pared by 3 bases and J by 4 bases, with 1 base of the junction left unmatched. The CDR3 reads CASSFTGGETQYF. CDR3 DNA sequence: TGTGCCAGCAGCTTCACAGGGGGAGAGACCCAGTACTTC.

This clonotype was recorded at least ten times. The CDR3 DNA is TGTGCCAGCAGCTCGGAAGGGAGGACCTACAATGAGCAGTTCTTC. This translates into CASSSEGRTYNEQFF. The chain couples TRBV12-3 or TRBV12-4 to TRBJ2-1; D might be TRBD2 (6 bases). Trimming left V 6 bases short and J 2 bases short, with 14 bases between. This CDR3 contains 15 residues.

This clonotype was recorded at least ten times. The V call is TRBV9, the J call TRBJ2-7; 10 nucleotides agree with TRBD2. J lost 2 bases, V lost 0 bases, and 5 bases had no gene match. Per the germline V gene, CDR1 is SGDLS and CDR2 is YYNGEE. The CDR3 is 16 amino acids. CDR3: CASSVVPLAGAYEQYF. The CDR3 nucleotides read TGTGCCAGCAGCGTAGTCCCTCTAGCGGGAGCCTACGAGCAGTACTTC.

This clonotype was seen repeatedly, ten times or more. The CDR3: CSATGGYYEQYF. Here the CDR3 DNA reads TGCAGTGCTACAGGGGGCTACTACGAGCAGTACTTC. The genes are TRBV20-1 and TRBJ2-7; TRBD1 matches 8 bases. The CDR3 contains 12 residues. Trimming at V came to 4 bases and at J to 3 bases, leaving 2 bases not matched to a gene. In germline, CDR1 is DFQATT, CDR2 SNEGSKA (reference sequence).

At least ten counts were recorded for this clonotype. The chain employs TRBV3-1 and TRBJ2-2; the D call may be TRBD1 or TRBD2 (5 bases each). CDR1 is LGHDT and CDR2 is YNNKEL in the germline V gene (reference sequence). Trimming removed 4 bases at V and 4 bases at J, with 16 bases between. There are 16 residues in the CDR3. The CDR3 DNA is TGTGCCAGCAGCCCTCCAGGGATTGGAGGCACCGGGGAGCTGTTTTTT. Its protein is CASSPPGIGGTGELFF.

This clonotype was seen repeatedly, ten times or more. The V and J genes are TRBV20-1 and TRBJ2-3; 10 bases map to TRBD2. The germline gives CDR1 DFQATT, CDR2 SNEGSKA (reference sequence). CDR3 size: 12 residues. The CDR3 bases are TGCAGCGTGACTAGCGGGACAGATACGCAGTATTTT. Translating it yields CSVTSGTDTQYF.

This clonotype was detected only a few times. The gene calls are TRBV9 and TRBJ2-7; the D gene is possibly TRBD1 (5 bases). The V and J ends lost 0 bases and 4 bases respectively, with 14 bases between them. This CDR3 comprises 15 residues. Looked up from germline, CDR1 is SGDLS and CDR2 is YYNGEE. DNA for the CDR3: TGTGCCAGCAGCGTAGAACCAGGGTCGGAGTACGAGCAGTACTTC. It codes for CASSVEPGSEYEQYF. Looking up the rest from reference TRBV9 and TRBJ2-7 gives the full variable domain: DSGVTQTPKHLITATGQRVTLRCSPRSGDLSVYWYQQSLDQGLQFLIQYYNGEERAKGNILERFSAQQFPDLHSELNLSSLELGDSALYFCASSVEPGSEYEQYFGPGTRLTVT.

This clonotype was found many times. The CDR3 loop reads CATSTTRETQYF. Here the CDR3 DNA reads TGTGCCACCAGTACTACAAGGGAGACCCAGTACTTC. The rearrangement uses TRBV24-1 and TRBJ2-5; D gene uncertain. The CDR3 is 12 amino acids. The germline V gene encodes CDR1 KGHDR and CDR2 SFDVKD. V was clipped by 6 bases and J by 5 bases, with 9 bases between them.

This clonotype was detected many times. This chain links TRBV15 with TRBJ2-7, with 12 bases identical to TRBD1. Germline V gene data show CDR1 as LNHNV and CDR2 as YYDKDF (reference sequence). Trimming took 5 bases from V and 5 from J; bases not matched to a gene: 7. This CDR3 region has 15 residues. CDR3: CATSFTGTGGDEQYF. The CDR3 bases are TGTGCCACCAGCTTTACCGGGACAGGGGGCGACGAGCAGTACTTC.

This clonotype was seen many times. The chain links TRBV2 to TRBJ1-2, with D unclear. Germline CDR1 is SNHLY and CDR2 is FYNNEI. V lost 5 bases, J lost 5 bases, and 21 bases lay in between. The CDR3 has 16 amino acids. CDR3 bases: TGTGCCAGCAGTTACGTAGTAGGAGTAGGTCGATATGGCTACACCTTC. As protein: CASSYVVGVGRYGYTF.

This clonotype showed up many times. J is TRBJ2-7 and V is TRBV4-3; perhaps TRBD1 as D (5 bases). Deletions cut 5 bases from V and 1 base from J, with 21 bases between. Germline loops: CDR1 LGHNA, CDR2 YSLEER. This CDR3 spans 17 amino acids. Here the CDR3 DNA reads TGCGCCAGCAGCTTATCACCCGCGGACACAGGATCCTACGAGCAGTACTTC. Its translation is CASSLSPADTGSYEQYF.

This clonotype showed up many times. This rearrangement joins TRBV12-3 or TRBV12-4 to TRBJ2-1; tentative D call: TRBD2 (7 bases). Trimming cost V 7 bases and J 0 bases, with 19 bases left between them. The CDR3 is made up of 17 amino acids. The CDR3 region has the DNA TGTGCCAGCACCACTGGGGGGGCGCCGAGCTCCTACAATGAGCAGTTCTTC. It specifies CASTTGGAPSSYNEQFF.

This clonotype has ten or more counts. The chain links TRBV3-1 to TRBJ2-1; 7 nucleotides match TRBD2. The germline V gene encodes CDR1 LGHDT and CDR2 YNNKEL (reference sequence). The CDR3 consists of 17 residues. The V segment lost 3 bases and the J segment 2 bases; nucleotides outside the gene matches: 10. The CDR3 protein is CASSQSRLASPYNEQFF. For the CDR3, the DNA is TGTGCCAGCAGCCAGTCTCGACTAGCCAGTCCCTACAATGAGCAGTTCTTC.

In this sample, this clonotype turned up many times. The chain uses TRBV11-3 and TRBJ2-5, with unresolved D. Trimming shortened V by 5 bases and J by 4 bases, and 8 bases separated the two germline ends. The germline CDR1 and CDR2 sequences are SGHNT and YENEEA. The CDR3 length is 12 residues. Here the CDR3 reads CASSEPRETQYF. CDR3 DNA sequence: TGTGCCAGCAGCGAACCAAGAGAGACCCAGTACTTC.

This clonotype was detected ten times or more. The CDR3 region is CASSYSNPSRRAKNIQYF. CDR3 coding DNA: TGTGCCAGCAGTTACTCGAACCCGTCCCGAAGGGCCAAAAACATTCAGTACTTC. The chain employs TRBV6-5 and TRBJ2-4; D not resolved. Germline assignment: CDR1 MNHEY and CDR2 SVGAGI. V was shortened by 0 bases and J by 1 base, with 16 bases between the two germline ends. The CDR3 totals 18 residues.

In this sample, this clonotype turned up many times. The chain employs TRBV25-1 and TRBJ2-7; 7 nucleotides line up with TRBD1. J was trimmed by 3 bases and V by 5 bases; bases with no gene match: 4. The CDR3 sequence is 13 residues long. Germline V gene sequence: CDR1 MGHDK, CDR2 SYGVNS. In DNA, the CDR3 is TGTGCCAGCAGTTGGGACAGTGACTACGAGCAGTACTTC. Its protein is CASSWDSDYEQYF.

This clonotype was picked up many times. V is TRBV7-9 and J is TRBJ2-7, with 8 nucleotides matching TRBD2. V lost 4 bases and J lost 3; bases outside the gene matches: 8. Germline V gene sequence: CDR1 SEHNR, CDR2 FQNEAQ (reference sequence). The CDR3 has 15 amino acids. The DNA of the CDR3 is TGTGCCAGCAGCTCTGGGGTAGCGGGACTCTACGAGCAGTACTTC. Its translation is CASSSGVAGLYEQYF.

This clonotype was found many times. The V and J genes are TRBV27 and TRBJ2-7; maybe TRBD2 (5 bases). Looked up from germline, CDR1 is MNHEY and CDR2 is SMNVEV (reference sequence). The CDR3 has 14 residues. V lost 4 bases and J 0 bases, leaving 10 bases between the germline ends. DNA for the CDR3: TGTGCCAGCAGTTGGGTTGGGAGCTCCTACGAGCAGTACTTC. It translates to CASSWVGSSYEQYF.